Listed below are T cell receptor beta chains from one sample, sequenced in a study of T cell repertoires in cytomegalovirus infection. Their antigen targets remain unknown. A single record per CDR3 protein comes from TCRdb applying MiXCR to the reads. This sample has around 900,000 distinct CDR3 sequences, with less than 40% found just once. This material consisted of cultured CD8+ T cells from PBMCs, taken from culture after CMV antigen stimulation. The receptor set was obtained from a human donor in good health (CMV status not recorded). Some clones in this sample may be carry-over from other donors' samples. Each CDR3 is given with its conserved first and last residue. D genes are given only for firm matches. Clone size is given for some rows only: seen once, a few or many times, or a class if the clone is expanded.

V	size	D	J	CDR3	DNA
TRBV29-1	medium-sized	-	TRBJ1-2	CSVVRDKYGYTF	TGCAGCGTTGTGCGGGACAAGTATGGCTACACCTTC
TRBV27	-	TRBD2	TRBJ2-1	CATKAGASGADEQFF	TGTGCCACTAAAGCCGGCGCTAGCGGGGCCGATGAGCAGTTCTTC
TRBV14	-	-	TRBJ2-3	CASSQGRKLTDTQYF	TGTGCCAGCAGCCAAGGGAGAAAGCTCACAGATACGCAGTATTTT
TRBV10-2	-	-	TRBJ2-7	CASSESGVSYEQYF	TGCGCCAGCAGTGAGTCGGGGGTTTCCTACGAGCAGTACTTC
TRBV6-6	few	-	TRBJ1-5	CASSYSGGHQPQHF	TGTGCCAGCAGTTACTCGGGGGGTCATCAGCCCCAGCATTTT
TRBV27	-	TRBD2	TRBJ2-3	CASSIPGLAGGTDTQYF	TGTGCCAGCAGTATTCCCGGACTAGCGGGGGGCACAGATACGCAGTATTTT
TRBV7-8	many	TRBD1	TRBJ2-5	CASSFAGRDRGLRETQYF	TGTGCCAGCAGCTTTGCCGGGCGGGACAGGGGCTTGAGGGAGACCCAGTACTTC
TRBV5-4	-	-	TRBJ2-2	CASSLTVTNTGELFF	TGTGCCAGCAGCTTGACAGTCACGAACACCGGGGAGCTGTTTTTT
TRBV15	once	-	TRBJ2-1	CATSRIQNQGYHNEQFF	TGTGCCACCAGCAGAATCCAAAACCAGGGTTACCACAATGAGCAGTTCTTC
TRBV6-8	few	TRBD2	TRBJ2-3	CASIPRAFGTSPDTQYF	TGTGCCAGCATTCCCAGGGCCTTCGGGACTAGCCCAGATACGCAGTATTTT
TRBV27	few	TRBD1	TRBJ1-3	CASSSNSGGFGNTIYF	TGTGCCAGCAGTTCGAATTCAGGGGGGTTTGGAAACACCATATATTTT
TRBV7-8	-	-	TRBJ2-5	CASSLKPGPPFGTQYF	TGTGCCAGCAGCCTCAAACCGGGACCCCCGTTTGGGACCCAGTACTTC
TRBV7-8	few	-	TRBJ2-7	CASSYPGSGEQYF	TGTGCCAGCAGCTACCCAGGGTCCGGCGAGCAGTACTTC
TRBV5-6	few	-	TRBJ1-1	CASSWPRGRMNTEAFF	TGTGCCAGCAGCTGGCCCAGGGGACGGATGAACACTGAAGCTTTCTTT
TRBV12-3/TRBV12-4	few	TRBD2	TRBJ2-1	CASRTSGGGNNEQFF	TGTGCCAGCAGAACTAGCGGGGGGGGAAACAATGAGCAGTTCTTC